Each of the 11 T cell receptor beta chains below was sequenced from the same sample in a study of blood T cell repertoires in COVID-19 (dated by TCRdb to 2018 to 2020). The library was produced with the immunoSEQ multiplex PCR assay. The table comes from immuneACCESS by way of TCRdb, which keeps in-frame sequences with V and J called. Part of the clones is missing from these tables; in studies checked, under half for an unresolved V gene and the rest for unknown reasons. The sample has some 100,000 clones on record, about 85% of them singletons. The top ten clones comprise about 4% of the sample. The sequencing input was peripheral blood. All receptors derive from a man aged 55 to 70 with acute or convalescent COVID-19.

The chain couples TRBV10-3 to TRBJ1-6; D might be TRBD1 (5 bases). V lost 6 bases to trimming and J lost 5 bases, with 11 bases between them. CDR1 is ENHRY and CDR2 is SYGVKD in the germline V gene. This CDR3 has 14 amino acids. This CDR3 reads CAISAGGNNSPLHF. For the CDR3, the DNA is TGTGCCATCAGCGCGGGGGGGAATAATTCACCCCTCCACTTT.

This rearrangement joins TRBV10-3 to TRBJ2-1; 7 bases fit TRBD1. The germline V gene has CDR1 ENHRY and CDR2 SYGVKD. V trimming: 1 base; J trimming: 3 bases; junction bases outside the gene matches: 6. The CDR3 consists of 16 residues. CDR3 residues: CAISELPGTDYNEQFF. CDR3 nucleotide sequence: TGTGCCATCAGTGAGTTGCCCGGGACAGACTACAATGAGCAGTTCTTC.

The rearrangement uses TRBV13 and TRBJ1-1; a weak D match, TRBD1 (6 bases). V lost 4 bases, J lost 4 bases, and 13 bases lay in between. The CDR3 consists of 14 residues. From germline, CDR1 is PRHDT and CDR2 FYEKMQ (reference sequence). CDR3 sequence: CASSSNRVGTEAFF. CDR3 in DNA: TGTGCCAGCAGCTCTAACAGGGTGGGCACTGAAGCTTTCTTT. Full variable domain (remainder filled in from reference TRBV13 and TRBJ1-1): AAGVIQSPRHLIKEKRETATLKCYPIPRHDTVYWYQQGPGQDPQFLISFYEKMQSDKGSIPDRFSAQQFSDYHSELNMSSLELGDSALYFCASSSNRVGTEAFFGQGTRLTVV.

V usage is TRBV6-5 and J usage is TRBJ2-7; 11 bases map to TRBD2. Germline loops: CDR1 MNHEY, CDR2 SVGAGI. V lost 5 bases, J lost 2 bases, and 2 bases stayed unmatched. The CDR3 sequence is 14 residues long. The CDR3 sequence is CASSLAGGPYEQYF. The CDR3 DNA reads as TGTGCCAGCAGTCTAGCGGGAGGTCCCTACGAGCAGTACTTC.

This sequence joins TRBV5-1 and TRBJ2-5, with D possibly TRBD2 on 6 matching bases. The CDR3 is 15 residues long. Germline assignment: CDR1 SGHRS and CDR2 YFSETQ. V was cut by 2 bases and J by 2 bases, with 13 bases left in between. In DNA form, the CDR3 reads TGCGCCAGCAGCTTATTATCCGGGGGTCAAGAGACCCAGTACTTC. Encoded protein: CASSLLSGGQETQYF.

This chain uses TRBV7-2 with TRBJ2-7; 12 nucleotides align to TRBD2. The CDR3 length is 15 residues. Trimming at V came to 6 bases and at J to 2 bases, leaving 5 bases not matched to a gene. Germline values: CDR1 SGHTA, CDR2 FQGNSA. In DNA form, the CDR3 reads TGTGCCAGCAGAGTCGCTAGCGGGGGGGCCTACGAGCAGTACTTC. Residues: CASRVASGGAYEQYF.

The chain joins TRBV11-2 to TRBJ2-2; D not resolved. Trimming took 2 bases from V and 4 from J, leaving 14 bases between them. This CDR3 contains 16 residues. Germline V gene data show CDR1 as SGHAT and CDR2 as FQNNGV. The CDR3 DNA sequence: TGTGCCAGCAGCTTATCAATGGTGGGCTCCACCGGGGAGCTGTTTTTT. Translating gives CASSLSMVGSTGELFF.

This sequence joins TRBV7-8 and TRBJ1-2, with no clear D. Germline CDR1 and CDR2: SGHVS and FQNEAQ. V lost 3 bases and J 1 base, leaving 9 bases between the germline ends. CDR3 length equals 14 residues. CDR3 coding DNA: TGTGCCAGCAGCTTCGACGGCGGTAACTATGGCTACACCTTC. The encoded protein is CASSFDGGNYGYTF.

The rearrangement joins TRBV5-1 to TRBJ1-2; TRBD1 matches 11 bases. The length of the CDR3 is 14 residues. The V segment lost 4 bases and the J segment 4 bases; nucleotides outside the gene matches: 3. Per germline, CDR1 SGHRS and CDR2 YFSETQ. The CDR3 sequence: CASSIGQGAYGYTF. CDR3 nucleotide sequence: TGCGCCAGCAGCATTGGACAGGGGGCCTATGGCTACACCTTC. Supplemented by reference TRBV5-1 and TRBJ1-2, the full variable domain reads KAGVTQTPRYLIKTRGQQVTLSCSPISGHRSVSWYQQTPGQGLQFLFEYFSETQRNKGNFPGRFSGRQFSNSRSEMNVSTLELGDSALYLCASSIGQGAYGYTFGSGTRLTVV.

The V and J genes are TRBV27 and TRBJ1-1, with D tentatively TRBD1 (6 bases). Germline-derived CDR1 and CDR2 are MNHEY and SMNVEV (reference sequence). Trimming left V 5 bases short and J 0 bases short, with 22 bases between. The CDR3 length is 18 residues. CDR3 in DNA: TGTGCCAGCAGTCCCTCCTCAACAGGGTTGAACATGAACACTGAAGCTTTCTTT. Translated, it gives CASSPSSTGLNMNTEAFF.

This chain joins TRBV19 and TRBJ1-2; 9 nucleotides line up with TRBD1. Looked up from germline, CDR1 is LNHDA and CDR2 is SQIVND (reference sequence). The CDR3 has 16 residues. Losses at the gene ends were 5 bases for V and 2 bases for J; bases not matched to a gene: 9. CDR3 protein: CASSPGRGQGNYGYTF. In DNA, the CDR3 is TGTGCCAGTAGTCCCGGGAGAGGACAGGGGAACTATGGCTACACCTTC.